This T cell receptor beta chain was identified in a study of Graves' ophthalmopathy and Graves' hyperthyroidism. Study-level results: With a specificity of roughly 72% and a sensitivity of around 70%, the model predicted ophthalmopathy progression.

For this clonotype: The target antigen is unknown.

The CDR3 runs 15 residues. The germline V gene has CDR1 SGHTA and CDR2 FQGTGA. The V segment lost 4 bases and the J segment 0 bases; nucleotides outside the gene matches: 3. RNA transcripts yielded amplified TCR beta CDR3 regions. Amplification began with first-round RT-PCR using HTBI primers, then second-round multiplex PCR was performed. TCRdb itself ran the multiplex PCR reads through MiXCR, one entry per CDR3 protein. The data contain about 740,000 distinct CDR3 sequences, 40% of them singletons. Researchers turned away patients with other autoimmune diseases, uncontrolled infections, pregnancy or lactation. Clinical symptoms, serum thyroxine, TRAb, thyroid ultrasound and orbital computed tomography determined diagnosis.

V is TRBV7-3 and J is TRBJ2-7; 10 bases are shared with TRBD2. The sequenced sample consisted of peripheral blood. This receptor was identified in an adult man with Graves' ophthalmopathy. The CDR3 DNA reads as TGTGCCAGCAGCTCAGCGGGAGGGCCCTCCTACGAGCAGTACTTC. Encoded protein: CASSSAGGPSYEQYF.